This T cell receptor beta chain came from a study of blood T cell repertoires in COVID-19. Trimming took 5 bases from V and 4 from J; bases not matched to a gene: 8. This CDR3 is built from 15 residues. CDR1 is SGHTA, CDR2 FQGNSA, per germline. TCRdb's table, derived via immunoSEQ multiplex PCR, lists solely in-frame clones and lacks some. The top ten clones hold around 29% of a sample with some 96,000 clones, roughly 85% of them seen once. The receptor comes from a man in his 70s with active or convalescent COVID-19. The genes are TRBV7-2 and TRBJ1-1; 9 bases are a match to TRBD1. The sequenced sample consisted of peripheral blood. The CDR3 is CASSTPQGAGTEAFF. CDR3 bases: TGTGCCAGCAGCACACCACAGGGGGCTGGCACTGAAGCTTTCTTT.